This entry lists 24 T cell receptor beta chains sequenced from one sample in a study of shared clonotypes between healthy human individuals. Naive CD8 populations comprised CD45RO-negative cells positively selected for CCR7, excluding terminally differentiated effector memory CD45RA+ cells. The table came from immunoSEQ multiplex PCR; TCRdb's copy has only in-frame clones and leaves some out. Here the sample spans roughly 2.1 million clones, approximately 94% being singletons. Material: naive CD8+ T cells from PBMCs. The source is a man aged 18-30 years in good health. Some clones in this sample may be carry-over from other donors' samples.

V is TRBV4-1 and J is TRBJ2-1, with D possibly matching TRBD2 (6 bases). The CDR3 totals 13 residues. The V and J ends lost 2 bases and 9 bases respectively, with 11 bases between them. CDR1 MGHRA and CDR2 YSYEKL come from the germline V gene. CDR3 amino acids: CASSQSRGGEQFF. The CDR3 nucleotides read TGCGCCAGCAGCCAATCTCGGGGAGGTGAGCAGTTCTTC.

The genes are TRBV27 and TRBJ1-1; D gene ambiguous. CDR3 size: 13 residues. Germline CDR1 and CDR2: MNHEY and SMNVEV (reference sequence). With 0 bases removed from V and 4 bases from J, the gap between germline ends came to 6 bases. This CDR3 reads CASSLSAVTEAFF. DNA for the CDR3: TGTGCCAGCAGTTTATCTGCCGTCACTGAAGCTTTCTTT.

The chain links TRBV27 to TRBJ1-4; D remains unclear. Germline lookup yields CDR1 MNHEY and CDR2 SMNVEV (reference sequence). This CDR3 contains 15 residues. Trimming left V 5 bases short and J 4 bases short, with 14 bases between. For the CDR3, the DNA is TGTGCCAGCAGTATGGGTCCGGGGTATAATGAAAAACTGTTTTTT. It codes for CASSMGPGYNEKLFF.

This clone was observed once. Different DNA sequences within this sample yield the same CDR3. V and J are TRBV5-1 and TRBJ2-7; TRBD2 matches at 8 bases. Germline CDR1 reads SGHRS; CDR2 reads YFSETQ. The CDR3 extends over 14 amino acids. J was trimmed by 3 bases and V by 3 bases; bases with no gene match: 5. CDR3 protein: CASSWASGSYEQYF. CDR3 nucleotide sequence: TGCGCCAGCAGCTGGGCCAGCGGGAGCTACGAGCAGTACTTC.

V gene TRBV5-1 combines with J gene TRBJ2-5; D could derive from TRBD1 or TRBD2 (5 bases each). The V gene's germline CDR1 is SGHRS and CDR2 YFSETQ. Trimming cost V 5 bases and J 2 bases, with 16 bases left between them. CDR3 size: 15 residues. The DNA for the CDR3 is TGCGCCAGCAGAGGAACCCCGGGACGGCAAGAGACCCAGTACTTC. Amino acids: CASRGTPGRQETQYF.

This sequence joins TRBV11-2 and TRBJ1-3; D is unclear. Germline lookup yields CDR1 SGHAT and CDR2 FQNNGV. V lost 0 bases to trimming and J lost 1 base, with 13 bases between them. The CDR3 consists of 17 residues. CDR3: CASSLDRRYGSGNTIYF. The CDR3 nucleotides are TGTGCCAGCAGCTTAGATCGGAGATATGGGTCTGGAAACACCATATATTTT. The full variable domain, in which reference TRBV11-2 and TRBJ1-3 provide the parts outside the CDR3, is EAGVAQSPRYKIIEKRQSVAFWCNPISGHATLYWYQQILGQGPKLLIQFQNNGVVDDSQLPKDRFSAERLKGVDSTLKIQPAKLEDSAVYLCASSLDRRYGSGNTIYFGEGSWLTVV.

A word on this clone: This specimen includes other DNA sequences encoding the same CDR3. The chain has TRBV9 and TRBJ1-2; 7 positions match TRBD1. This CDR3 is built from 13 residues. Losses at the gene ends were 0 bases for V and 6 bases for J; bases not matched to a gene: 2. The germline CDR1 and CDR2 sequences are SGDLS and YYNGEE. The CDR3 here is CASSVVTGDGYTF. Written as DNA, the CDR3 is TGTGCCAGCAGCGTAGTAACAGGGGATGGCTACACCTTC.

The chain links TRBV28 to TRBJ1-3; D might be TRBD1 (5 bases). CDR1 and CDR2 from the germline V gene are MDHEN and SYDVKM. V lost 6 bases to trimming and J lost 0 bases, with 21 bases between them. This CDR3 comprises 18 residues. As DNA, the CDR3 is TGTGCCAGCAGGACCCTTTTCATAGGGGACGTCTCTGGAAACACCATATATTTT. Protein product: CASRTLFIGDVSGNTIYF.

This clone was detected only a few times. The V and J genes are TRBV4-2 and TRBJ1-4, with 9 bases aligning to TRBD1. V trimming: 1 base; J trimming: 6 bases; junction bases outside the gene matches: 3. The germline V gene has CDR1 LGHNA and CDR2 YNFKEQ. The CDR3 loop spans 15 amino acids. For the CDR3, the DNA is TGTGCCAGCAGCCAAGGGACAGGGGCTGATGAAAAACTGTTTTTT. It codes for CASSQGTGADEKLFF.

V gene TRBV10-3 combines with J gene TRBJ2-1, with 9 bases that match TRBD2. The CDR3 consists of 17 residues. Germline CDR1 ENHRY, CDR2 SYGVKD. V shed 8 bases, J shed 0 bases, and the junction held 11 bases outside the gene matches. The CDR3 DNA follows: TGTGCCATCGGGGCTAGCGGGAAAATAAGCTCCTACAATGAGCAGTTCTTC. Translated, it gives CAIGASGKISSYNEQFF.

The V call is TRBV5-1, the J call TRBJ2-7, with 9 bases identical to TRBD2. After removal of 4 bases from V and 6 bases from J, the junction contained 8 bases not matched to a gene. This CDR3 is 14 amino acids long. CDR1 is SGHRS, CDR2 YFSETQ, per germline. Written as DNA, the CDR3 is TGCGCCAGCAGCCCTAGCGGGAATTACGTCGAGCAGTACTTC. It is translated as CASSPSGNYVEQYF.

The chain employs TRBV7-9 and TRBJ1-1; possibly TRBD1 for D (5 bases). Germline CDR1 and CDR2: SEHNR and FQNEAQ (reference sequence). Trimming removed 5 bases at V and 0 bases at J, with 13 bases between. CDR3 length: 15 amino acids. For the CDR3, the DNA is TGTGCCAGCAGCCCTAGGACAAAATTGAACACTGAAGCTTTCTTT. This translates into CASSPRTKLNTEAFF.

The CDR3 loop is CAWSVKGAGELFF. The DNA for the CDR3 is TGTGCCTGGAGTGTAAAGGGTGCCGGGGAGCTGTTTTTT. V and J are TRBV30 and TRBJ2-2; the D is unclear. Looked up from germline, CDR1 is GTSNPN and CDR2 is SVGIG (reference sequence). The length of the CDR3 is 13 residues. Trimming stripped 0 bases from V and 6 bases from J, with 8 bases between. Based on the CDR3 plus reference TRBV30 and TRBJ2-2, the full variable domain is SQTIHQWPATLVQPVGSPLSLECTVEGTSNPNLYWYRQAAGRGLQLLFYSVGIGQISSEVPQNLSASRPQDRQFILSSKKLLLSDSGFYLCAWSVKGAGELFFGEGSRLTVL.

This chain uses TRBV27 with TRBJ1-2, with D perhaps matching TRBD1 (5 bases). CDR3 size: 17 residues. V lost 3 bases and J 2 bases, leaving 19 bases between the germline ends. Germline V gene data show CDR1 as MNHEY and CDR2 as SMNVEV (reference sequence). The CDR3 DNA reads TGTGCCAGCAGTTTTGTCTCCTACTTGGGGGGGAACTATGGCTACACCTTC. Protein product: CASSFVSYLGGNYGYTF.

V gene TRBV5-1 combines with J gene TRBJ2-3; D possibly corresponds to TRBD1 (6 bases). V gave up 3 bases and J gave up 1 base, with 15 bases separating them. CDR1 SGHRS and CDR2 YFSETQ come from the germline V gene. CDR3 size: 16 residues. This chain's CDR3 is CASSSTGQWGTDTQYF. CDR3 DNA: TGCGCCAGCAGCTCCACAGGGCAGTGGGGCACAGATACGCAGTATTTT.

Points on this clone: Other DNA sequences in this sample translate to the same CDR3. The chain links TRBV28 to TRBJ2-3; tentative D call: TRBD2 (6 bases). The CDR3 spans 14 residues. The V gene lost 5 bases and the J gene lost 0 bases, with 9 bases spanning the gap. Germline V CDR1 and CDR2: MDHEN, SYDVKM. The CDR3 sequence is CASSLTRSTDTQYF. The CDR3 DNA reads as TGTGCCAGCAGTCTGACTAGGAGCACAGATACGCAGTATTTT.

This clone was detected only once. This chain links TRBV12-5 with TRBJ2-5, with D maybe TRBD2 (6 bases). The CDR3 length is 12 residues. Deletions cut 3 bases from V and 7 bases from J, with 9 bases between. From germline, CDR1 is LGHNT and CDR2 FRNRAP. Here the CDR3 DNA reads TGTGCTAGTGGTTTACCCGGGGGGACCCAGTACTTC. It codes for CASGLPGGTQYF.

The rearrangement joins TRBV4-3 to TRBJ2-3; TRBD2 agrees at 9 bases. Trimming cost V 2 bases and J 2 bases; bases outside gene matches: 5. The CDR3 has 16 residues. Germline values: CDR1 LGHNA, CDR2 YSLEER. CDR3 DNA sequence: TGCGCCAGCAGCCAATCGCTAGCGGGACTCACAGATACGCAGTATTTT. Protein: CASSQSLAGLTDTQYF.

This rearrangement joins TRBV5-6 to TRBJ2-1; possible D gene TRBD2, 5 bases. CDR1 and CDR2 (germline): SGHDT, YYEEEE. The CDR3 totals 16 residues. Trimming took off 2 bases at V and 4 bases at J, with 16 bases between the two ends. CDR3 amino acids: CASSFGVLAAYNEQFF. The DNA for the CDR3 is TGTGCCAGCAGCTTCGGGGTGCTAGCAGCTTACAATGAGCAGTTCTTC.

V usage is TRBV27 and J usage is TRBJ2-7; the match to TRBD2 covers 8 bases. Per the germline V gene, CDR1 is MNHEY and CDR2 is SMNVEV (reference sequence). This CDR3 is built from 15 residues. After removal of 3 bases from V and 0 bases from J, the junction contained 4 bases not matched to a gene. CDR3 nucleotides: TGTGCCAGCAGTTTCTGGAGCGGGAGCTCCTACGAGCAGTACTTC. Translating gives CASSFWSGSSYEQYF.

This sequence joins TRBV19 and TRBJ2-1, with TRBD2 identical over 14 bases. CDR1 is LNHDA, CDR2 SQIVND, per germline (reference sequence). With V trimmed by 5 bases and J by 8 bases, 8 bases remained unmatched. CDR3 length equals 16 residues. The CDR3 coding sequence is TGTGCCAGTAGTCCCGACAGACTAGCGGGAGGGGATGAGCAGTTCTTC. Protein product: CASSPDRLAGGDEQFF.

The chain joins TRBV7-8 to TRBJ1-5; D is undetermined. This CDR3 is built from 14 residues. V lost 5 bases, J lost 5 bases, and 13 bases lay in between. Germline V gene sequence: CDR1 SGHVS, CDR2 FQNEAQ. The DNA of the CDR3 is TGTGCCAGCAGCCCCCGCTCAATAGATCAGCCCCAGCATTTT. It is translated as CASSPRSIDQPQHF.

This chain uses TRBV29-1 with TRBJ2-7, with D tentatively TRBD2 (6 bases). V lost 3 bases, J lost 4 bases, and 19 bases lay in between. Germline-derived CDR1 and CDR2 are SQVTM and ANQGSEA. This CDR3 has 15 amino acids. The CDR3 DNA is TGCAGCGTTGAGAGGGCGGGATCCCACCCTTACGAGCAGTACTTC. It specifies CSVERAGSHPYEQYF.

This clone is a singleton in its sample. This sequence joins TRBV29-1 and TRBJ2-5, with D tentatively TRBD1 (6 bases). Between the trimmed V and J ends, which lost 7 bases and 5 bases, there was a span of 8 bases. The CDR3 contains 10 residues. CDR1 is SQVTM, CDR2 ANQGSEA, per germline. The CDR3 protein is CSGRGETQYF. CDR3 DNA: TGCAGCGGTAGGGGGGAGACCCAGTACTTC.